This TCR beta chain came from a study of siplizumab effects on memory and regulatory T cells. Germline loops: CDR1 MNHEY, CDR2 SVGAGI. CDR3 length equals 12 residues. Generated by immunoSEQ multiplex PCR, the TCRdb table keeps only in-frame clones and is missing some. The table shows approximately 70,000 clones, with 91% occurring only once. In regard to this clone: Antigen specificity is unknown. A read error may account for a junction end that differs from germline.

General observations from the study: Major contributors to the alloresponse seemed to be naive T cells, which also appeared more diverse than memory cells. Among mappable alloreactive CD4+ clones, the Treg-derived fraction averaged approximately 69% with siplizumab versus less than 35% in controls.

Sequencing input: CD8+ T cells sorted from blood. The receptor comes from a human donor in good health. The chain recombines TRBV6-5 with TRBJ2-1; the D gene is possibly TRBD2 (5 bases). The CDR3 DNA follows: TGTGCCACCAGTATCCTTAGCGATGAGCAGTTCTTC. It translates to CATSILSDEQFF.